This T cell receptor beta chain was obtained from a study of pediatric ulcerative colitis. Overall study context: Most patients had pancolitis, and two had left-sided colitis.

Data came from immunoSEQ multiplex PCR; TCRdb stores just in-frame clones and leaves some out. The repertoire holds about 64,000 clones, more than 60% seen once, with around 5% in the top ten. The V gene's germline CDR1 is GTSNPN and CDR2 SVGIG (reference sequence). The V segment lost 4 bases and the J segment 6 bases; nucleotides outside the gene matches: 6. CDR3 length: 13 residues. This clone was seen once. Its antigen is not identified. Points from the study as a whole: Rectal repertoires separated controls, mild-moderate and acute severe colitis. A couple of patients' blood samples yielded substantially fewer templates.

This clonotype was sampled from a boy younger than 18 with moderate ulcerative colitis. Sample: blood. The chain combines TRBV30 with TRBJ2-7; 10 bases line up with TRBD2. CDR3 bases: TGTGCCTGGACTAGCGGGAGTGGCCTCGAGCAGTACTTC. Protein: CAWTSGSGLEQYF.